This T cell receptor (beta chain) was captured in a study of a mutant IDH1 vaccine in newly diagnosed glioma. As for this clone: Its cognate antigen is unknown.

Here immunoSEQ multiplex PCR was the method, and the copy in TCRdb shows in-frame clones only, minus some. The sample records roughly 52,000 clones, 84% being singletons. As for time point: week 35, safety follow-up. Alongside topical imiquimod, each dose of vaccine comprised 300 ug of mutant IDH1 20-mer peptide. Germline V gene sequence: CDR1 SNHLY, CDR2 FYNNEI. This CDR3 is built from 14 residues. Trimming stripped 0 bases from V and 2 bases from J, with 6 bases between. This receptor was taken from a woman under 30 with glioma. V usage is TRBV2 and J usage is TRBJ2-3; D is unresolved. The specimen was PBMCs, collected from a glioma patient whose treatment included an IDH1 peptide vaccine. The CDR3 reads CASSEALYTDTQYF. DNA of the CDR3: TGTGCCAGCAGTGAAGCTCTGTACACAGATACGCAGTATTTT.